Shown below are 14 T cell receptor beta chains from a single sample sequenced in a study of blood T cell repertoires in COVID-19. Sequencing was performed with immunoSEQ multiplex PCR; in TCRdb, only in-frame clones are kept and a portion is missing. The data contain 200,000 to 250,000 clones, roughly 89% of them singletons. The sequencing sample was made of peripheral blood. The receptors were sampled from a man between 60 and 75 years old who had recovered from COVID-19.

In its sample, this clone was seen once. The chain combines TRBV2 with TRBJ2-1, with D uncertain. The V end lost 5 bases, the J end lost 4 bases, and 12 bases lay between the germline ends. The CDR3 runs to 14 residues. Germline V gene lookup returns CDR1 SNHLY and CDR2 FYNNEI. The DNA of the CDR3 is TGTGCCAGCAGTTACACTCCGGGTTACAATGAGCAGTTCTTC. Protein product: CASSYTPGYNEQFF.

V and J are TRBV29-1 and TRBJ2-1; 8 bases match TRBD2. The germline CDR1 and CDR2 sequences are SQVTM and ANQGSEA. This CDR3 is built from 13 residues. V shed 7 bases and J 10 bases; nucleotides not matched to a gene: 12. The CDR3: CSASGLVVGEQFF. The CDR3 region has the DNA TGCAGCGCCTCGGGACTAGTAGTTGGCGAGCAGTTCTTC.

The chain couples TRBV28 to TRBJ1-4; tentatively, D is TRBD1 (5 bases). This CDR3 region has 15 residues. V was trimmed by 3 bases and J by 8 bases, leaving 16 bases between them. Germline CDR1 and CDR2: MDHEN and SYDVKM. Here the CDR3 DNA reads TGTGCCAGCAGTTTCCCTTCTCAGGGTGGAGAAAAACTGTTTTTT. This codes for CASSFPSQGGEKLFF.

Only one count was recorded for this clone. Written as DNA, the CDR3 is TGTGCCAGCAGATCAGGACAGCACTCCCAAGAGACCCAGTACTTC. Translation gives CASRSGQHSQETQYF. The chain couples TRBV5-4 to TRBJ2-5; TRBD1 might be the D (6 bases). CDR3 size: 15 residues. Looked up from germline, CDR1 is SGHNT and CDR2 is YYREEE (reference sequence). V was shortened by 5 bases and J by 1 base, with 15 bases between the two germline ends.

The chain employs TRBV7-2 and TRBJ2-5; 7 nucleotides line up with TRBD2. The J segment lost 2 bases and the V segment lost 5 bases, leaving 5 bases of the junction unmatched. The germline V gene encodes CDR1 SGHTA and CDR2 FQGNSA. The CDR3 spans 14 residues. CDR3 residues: CASSPAGWQETQYF. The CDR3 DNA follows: TGTGCCAGCAGCCCAGCGGGGTGGCAAGAGACCCAGTACTTC. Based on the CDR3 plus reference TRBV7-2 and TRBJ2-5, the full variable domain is GAGVSQSPSNKVTEKGKDVELRCDPISGHTALYWYRQSLGQGLEFLIYFQGNSAPDKSGLPSDRFSAERTGGSVSTLTIQRTQQEDSAVYLCASSPAGWQETQYFGPGTRLLVL.

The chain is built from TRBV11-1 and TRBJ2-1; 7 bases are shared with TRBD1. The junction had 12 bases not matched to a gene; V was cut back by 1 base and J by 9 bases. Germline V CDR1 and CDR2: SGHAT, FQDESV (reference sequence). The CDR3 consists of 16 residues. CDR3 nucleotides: TGTGCCAGCAGCTTAGTACAGGGGACGATTAGGGGTGAGCAGTTCTTC. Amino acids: CASSLVQGTIRGEQFF. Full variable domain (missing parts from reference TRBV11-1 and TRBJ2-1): EAEVAQSPRYKITEKSQAVAFWCDPISGHATLYWYRQILGQGPELLVQFQDESVVDDSQLPKDRFSAERLKGVDSTLKIQPAELGDSAMYLCASSLVQGTIRGEQFFGPGTRLTVL.

The DNA of the CDR3 is TGTGCCAGCAGCGTAGGTGGGACTAGCGGGACCGGGGAGCAGTACTTC. Translation gives CASSVGGTSGTGEQYF. This chain links TRBV9 with TRBJ2-7, with 13 bases aligning to TRBD2. This CDR3 has 16 residues. The V and J ends lost 0 bases and 7 bases, in that order; junction bases with no gene match: 7. Germline-derived CDR1 and CDR2 are SGDLS and YYNGEE.

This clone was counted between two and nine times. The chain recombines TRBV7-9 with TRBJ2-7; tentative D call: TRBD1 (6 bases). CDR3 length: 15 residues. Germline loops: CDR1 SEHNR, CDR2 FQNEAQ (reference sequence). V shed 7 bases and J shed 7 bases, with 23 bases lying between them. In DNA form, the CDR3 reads TGTGCCAGCACCGCCCGCAGGACAGCAACGGGGGAGCAGTACTTC. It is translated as CASTARRTATGEQYF.

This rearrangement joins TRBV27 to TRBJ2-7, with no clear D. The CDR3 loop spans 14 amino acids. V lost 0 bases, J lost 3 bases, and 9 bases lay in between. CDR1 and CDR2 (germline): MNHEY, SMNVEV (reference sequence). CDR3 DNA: TGTGCCAGCAGTTTATCGCGCCAAAACTACGAGCAGTACTTC. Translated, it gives CASSLSRQNYEQYF.

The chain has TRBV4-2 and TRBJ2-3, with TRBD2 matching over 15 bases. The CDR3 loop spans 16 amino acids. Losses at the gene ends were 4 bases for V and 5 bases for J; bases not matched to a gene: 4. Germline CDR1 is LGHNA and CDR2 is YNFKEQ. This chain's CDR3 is CASSPWTSGGVDTQYF. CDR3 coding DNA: TGTGCCAGCAGCCCCTGGACTAGCGGGGGGGTAGATACGCAGTATTTT.

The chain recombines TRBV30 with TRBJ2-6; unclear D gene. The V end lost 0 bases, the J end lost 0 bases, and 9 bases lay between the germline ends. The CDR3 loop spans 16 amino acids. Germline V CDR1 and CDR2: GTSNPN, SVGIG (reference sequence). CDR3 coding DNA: TGTGCCTGGAGTGTATCTCGCAGCTCTGGGGCCAACGTCCTGACTTTC. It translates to CAWSVSRSSGANVLTF.

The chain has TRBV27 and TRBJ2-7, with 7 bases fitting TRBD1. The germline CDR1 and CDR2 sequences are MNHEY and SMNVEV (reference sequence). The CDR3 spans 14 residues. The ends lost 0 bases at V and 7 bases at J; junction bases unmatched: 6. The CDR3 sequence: CASSLSTGATEQYF. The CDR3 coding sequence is TGTGCCAGCAGTTTATCCACAGGGGCCACAGAGCAGTACTTC.

The CDR3 protein is CASSPTSGEETQYF. The DNA of the CDR3 is TGTGCCAGCAGCCCGACTAGCGGGGAAGAGACCCAGTACTTC. The gene calls are TRBV3-1 (or the pseudogene TRBV3-2) and TRBJ2-5, with 11 bases that match TRBD2. The trim removed 4 bases at V and 3 bases at J, leaving 1 base unmatched. This CDR3 region has 14 residues. Germline loops: CDR1 LGHDT, CDR2 YNNKEL (reference sequence).

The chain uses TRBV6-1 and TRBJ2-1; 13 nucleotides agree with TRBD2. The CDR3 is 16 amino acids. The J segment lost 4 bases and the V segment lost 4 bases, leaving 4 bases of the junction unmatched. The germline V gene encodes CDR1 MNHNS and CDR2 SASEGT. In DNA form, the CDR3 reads TGTGCCAGCAGTGCGGGACTAGCGGGAACATACAATGAGCAGTTCTTC. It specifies CASSAGLAGTYNEQFF.